These 21 T cell receptor beta chains were sequenced from one sample in a study of blood T cell repertoires in COVID-19. Libraries were prepared by immunoSEQ multiplex PCR; TCRdb keeps only in-frame clonotypes and omits some of them. The data hold 150,000 or so clones, with around 81% observed a single time. The specimen was peripheral blood. These receptors all come from a man in his sixties with active or convalescent COVID-19.

This CDR3 is CAIRKTGGHEQFF. The CDR3 DNA sequence: TGTGCCATCAGGAAAACAGGCGGCCATGAGCAGTTCTTC. The rearrangement joins TRBV10-3 to TRBJ2-1; the D gene is possibly TRBD1 (5 bases). The germline V and J ends were trimmed by 6 bases and 8 bases, with 14 bases remaining between them. In germline, CDR1 is ENHRY, CDR2 SYGVKD. The CDR3 loop spans 13 amino acids.

CDR3 protein: CASSSGVRATNEKLFF. The DNA for the CDR3 is TGTGCCAGCAGCTCGGGTGTCAGGGCAACTAATGAAAAACTGTTTTTT. This sequence joins TRBV7-2 and TRBJ1-4; tentative D call: TRBD1 (5 bases). V was pared by 4 bases and J by 0 bases, with 12 bases between. The CDR3 consists of 16 residues. Germline V gene lookup returns CDR1 SGHTA and CDR2 FQGNSA.

The chain is built from TRBV11-2 and TRBJ2-7, with D maybe TRBD2 (6 bases). Germline V lookup: CDR1 SGHAT, CDR2 FQNNGV. The CDR3 extends over 13 amino acids. V lost 5 bases and J 2 bases, leaving 10 bases between the germline ends. CDR3 sequence reads: CASSPGVPYEQYF. CDR3 bases: TGTGCCAGCAGCCCGGGAGTGCCCTACGAGCAGTACTTC.

The chain employs TRBV3-1 (or the pseudogene TRBV3-2) and TRBJ2-5; D is perhaps TRBD1 (6 bases). The CDR3 consists of 15 residues. V was clipped by 1 base and J by 4 bases, with 13 bases between them. Germline CDR1 and CDR2: LGHDT and YNNKEL (reference sequence). The CDR3 region has the DNA TGTGCCAGCAGCCAAGTAGGACAGAAGCTAGAGACCCAGTACTTC. Translated, it gives CASSQVGQKLETQYF.

The V call is TRBV18, the J call TRBJ2-5; 10 nucleotides agree with TRBD2. The germline V gene encodes CDR1 KGHSH and CDR2 LQKENI. J lost 9 bases, V lost 3 bases, and 10 bases had no gene match. The CDR3 runs to 15 residues. CDR3 in DNA: TGTGCCAGCTCACCGTCGGCTAGCGGGAGTGGGGCCCAGTACTTC. It encodes CASSPSASGSGAQYF.

The chain joins TRBV6-5 to TRBJ1-1; D is uncertain. This CDR3 is built from 14 residues. The germline V gene encodes CDR1 MNHEY and CDR2 SVGAGI. The V end lost 6 bases, the J end lost 0 bases, and 11 bases lay between the germline ends. For the CDR3, the DNA is TGTGCCAGCAGCAGAACCGTCATGAACACTGAAGCTTTCTTT. Protein product: CASSRTVMNTEAFF.

CDR3 residues: CSVEGGGSSTDTQYF. The CDR3 DNA reads as TGCAGCGTTGAGGGGGGAGGGAGTAGCACAGATACGCAGTATTTT. The gene calls are TRBV29-1 and TRBJ2-3; 7 bases align to TRBD2. V trimming: 3 bases; J trimming: 0 bases; junction bases outside the gene matches: 6. Germline-derived CDR1 and CDR2 are SQVTM and ANQGSEA. The CDR3 is made up of 15 amino acids.

This chain joins TRBV11-2 and TRBJ2-5, with 7 bases identical to TRBD2. The V segment lost 3 bases and the J segment 4 bases; nucleotides outside the gene matches: 14. The CDR3 length is 17 residues. Germline V gene data show CDR1 as SGHAT and CDR2 as FQNNGV. The CDR3 loop is CASSLSGAASGPETQYF. In nucleotides, the CDR3 is TGTGCCAGCAGCTTGAGCGGGGCGGCTAGCGGCCCAGAGACCCAGTACTTC.

The rearrangement uses TRBV28 and TRBJ2-7; D is possibly TRBD2 (5 bases). The CDR3 extends over 13 amino acids. The germline gives CDR1 MDHEN, CDR2 SYDVKM. Trimming pared 3 bases from V and 3 bases from J, leaving 9 bases between. Written as DNA, the CDR3 is TGTGCCAGCAGTTTTCCGGGAAGCTACGAGCAGTACTTC. Translation: CASSFPGSYEQYF.

This sequence joins TRBV7-9 and TRBJ1-1, with D possibly matching TRBD1 (6 bases). Germline V lookup: CDR1 SEHNR, CDR2 FQNEAQ (reference sequence). Trimming cost V 5 bases and J 0 bases, with 13 bases left between them. This CDR3 is 15 amino acids long. The CDR3 coding sequence is TGTGCCAGCAGCCTAGACGACAGGATGAACACTGAAGCTTTCTTT. Residues: CASSLDDRMNTEAFF.

This chain joins TRBV5-4 and TRBJ1-2, with 9 bases aligning to TRBD1. Germline assignment: CDR1 SGHNT and CDR2 YYREEE (reference sequence). V lost 1 base, J lost 7 bases, and 5 bases stayed unmatched. The CDR3 loop spans 14 amino acids. The CDR3 reads CASSLNRGPGGYTF. The CDR3 coding sequence is TGTGCCAGCAGCTTGAACAGGGGGCCAGGTGGCTACACCTTC.

The chain has TRBV19 and TRBJ2-6; D may be TRBD1 (5 bases). Trimming removed 5 bases from V and 10 bases from J, with 12 bases in between. CDR3 length: 13 amino acids. Germline CDR1 and CDR2: LNHDA and SQIVND (reference sequence). This CDR3 reads CASSPGSWNVLTF. As DNA, the CDR3 is TGTGCCAGTAGTCCAGGGTCCTGGAACGTCCTGACTTTC. Full variable domain (remainder filled in from reference TRBV19 and TRBJ2-6): DGGITQSPKYLFRKEGQNVTLSCEQNLNHDAMYWYRQDPGQGLRLIYYSQIVNDFQKGDIAEGYSVSREKKESFPLTVTSAQKNPTAFYLCASSPGSWNVLTFGAGSRLTVL.

This clone was seen once. V gene TRBV2 combines with J gene TRBJ2-5, with TRBD2 matching 7 bases. CDR1 and CDR2 from the germline V gene are SNHLY and FYNNEI. Losses at the gene ends were 5 bases for V and 2 bases for J; bases not matched to a gene: 17. This CDR3 has 18 residues. The CDR3 bases are TGTGCCAGCAGTCTCTTGACGGGTGGGACTACCCCTCAAGAGACCCAGTACTTC. It codes for CASSLLTGGTTPQETQYF.

This CDR3 is CASSLSGGETTDTQYF. For the CDR3, the DNA is TGTGCCAGCAGCTTATCCGGCGGGGAGACCACAGATACGCAGTATTTT. The chain employs TRBV7-9 and TRBJ2-3; possibly TRBD2 for D (6 bases). This CDR3 spans 16 amino acids. Per the germline V gene, CDR1 is SEHNR and CDR2 is FQNEAQ (reference sequence). V was clipped by 2 bases and J by 2 bases, with 14 bases between them.

This clone was seen a single time. The rearrangement links TRBV6-5 to TRBJ2-7; 7 bases are a match to TRBD2. In germline, CDR1 is MNHEY, CDR2 SVGAGI. The V segment lost 7 bases and the J segment 3 bases; nucleotides outside the gene matches: 12. This CDR3 comprises 15 residues. Here the CDR3 reads CASTPTGREGYEQYF. CDR3 nucleotide sequence: TGTGCCAGCACCCCCACGGGGAGGGAAGGCTACGAGCAGTACTTC.

The chain recombines TRBV5-5 with TRBJ1-2, with D unclear. Germline assignment: CDR1 SGHKS and CDR2 YYEKEE (reference sequence). Between the trimmed V and J ends, which lost 2 bases and 8 bases, there was a span of 13 bases. The CDR3 consists of 13 residues. Written as DNA, the CDR3 is TGTGCCAGCAGCTTTGGAGGGTTTGACGGCTACACCTTC. It specifies CASSFGGFDGYTF.

V gene TRBV20-1 combines with J gene TRBJ2-7, with D possibly being TRBD2 (5 bases). Germline V gene sequence: CDR1 DFQATT, CDR2 SNEGSKA (reference sequence). The CDR3 totals 11 residues. The V gene lost 6 bases and the J gene lost 4 bases, with 10 bases spanning the gap. CDR3 DNA: TGCAGTGCCCGCGAGGGATACGAGCAGTACTTC. Residues: CSAREGYEQYF.

This chain links TRBV3-1 (or the pseudogene TRBV3-2) with TRBJ2-3; 12 nucleotides line up with TRBD2. Trimming cost V 4 bases and J 6 bases; bases outside gene matches: 2. CDR1 is LGHDT, CDR2 YNNKEL, per germline (reference sequence). This CDR3 comprises 14 residues. CDR3 in amino acids: CASSRTSGGDTQYF. CDR3 DNA sequence: TGTGCCAGCAGCCGTACTAGCGGGGGGGATACGCAGTATTTT.

This chain joins TRBV6-4 and TRBJ1-1; 10 bases are shared with TRBD1. V was pared by 4 bases and J by 6 bases, with 5 bases of the junction left unmatched. The CDR3 spans 14 residues. Germline CDR1 MRHNA, CDR2 SNTAGT. DNA for the CDR3: TGTGCCAGCAGTGTCGGGACAGGGGACCCTGAAGCTTTCTTT. This codes for CASSVGTGDPEAFF.

The rearrangement joins TRBV4-1 to TRBJ1-3, with TRBD1 as a possible D gene (6 bases). V was clipped by 1 base and J by 0 bases, with 10 bases between them. The CDR3 length is 16 residues. Germline V lookup: CDR1 MGHRA, CDR2 YSYEKL. The chain's CDR3 is CASSQAGASSGNTIYF. DNA for the CDR3: TGCGCCAGCAGCCAAGCAGGGGCCAGCTCTGGAAACACCATATATTTT.

The genes are TRBV27 and TRBJ2-7, with TRBD2 matching over 9 bases. The V gene's germline CDR1 is MNHEY and CDR2 SMNVEV (reference sequence). This CDR3 is 15 amino acids long. J gave up 3 bases and V 4 bases, and 7 bases lay outside the gene matches. The CDR3 nucleotides read TGTGCCAGCAGTTCCCCTATAGCGGGAGTCTACGAGCAGTACTTC. Translated, it gives CASSSPIAGVYEQYF.